This T cell receptor beta chain stems from a study of beta chain features in type 1 diabetes. Study-wide points: The question of HLA type influencing TCRB rearrangement was one that remained unresolved here. All four CD4+ subsets of Type 1 diabetes patients contained TCRB CDR3s that were moderately but significantly shorter. There was a possibility that cDNA sequencing over-represented cells with high TCR expression.

Expressed TCRB transcripts were sequenced, since all the RNA that had been isolated was reverse transcribed. TCRdb's table, derived via immunoSEQ multiplex PCR, lists solely in-frame clones and lacks some. This table holds under 400,000 clones, over 9.5% found once. CD4+ cells of the naive, central memory, regulatory and stem cell-like memory types were sorted via CD45RO/CCR7/CD25/CD127/CD95/CD27. This clone has just a few counts. Its antigen is currently unknown. This CDR3 comprises 16 residues. With V trimmed by 2 bases and J by 4 bases, 7 bases remained unmatched. CDR1 and CDR2 (germline): MDHEN, SYDVKM.

The rearrangement links TRBV28 to TRBJ2-4; 8 bases match TRBD1. Input material: naive CD4+ T cells from blood. The clonotype originates from a woman aged 18-29 years with type 1 diabetes. The CDR3 here is CASSLVGDRGKNIQYF. The CDR3 bases are TGTGCCAGCAGTTTAGTGGGAGACAGGGGAAAAAACATTCAGTACTTC.